This T cell receptor (beta chain) comes out of a study of CD8+ T cells in alopecia areata. As for the study in general: Treated patients swallowed 5 to 10 mg of oral tofacitinib twice daily.

With respect to this clone: Distinct nucleotide sequences in the sample also encode this CDR3.

cDNA prepared by RNA extraction and subsequent reverse transcription served as the template for sequencing. The protocol was immunoSEQ multiplex PCR, while the TCRdb copy is restricted to in-frame clones and leaves out a portion. Found here are 110,000 to 150,000 clones, approximately 50% of them singletons; the top ten hold roughly 0.99%. V lost 5 bases, J lost 5 bases, and 9 bases stayed unmatched. Germline assignment: CDR1 MDHEN and CDR2 SYDVKM. The CDR3 consists of 15 residues. Sequencing was performed on CD4+ T cells sorted from blood, taken at week 0. V usage is TRBV28 and J usage is TRBJ2-7; TRBD2 matches at 10 bases. The TCR comes from a human donor with alopecia areata. CDR3 protein: CASSGGRTSGDEQYF. In DNA, the CDR3 is TGTGCCAGCAGTGGGGGGAGGACTAGCGGTGACGAGCAGTACTTC.